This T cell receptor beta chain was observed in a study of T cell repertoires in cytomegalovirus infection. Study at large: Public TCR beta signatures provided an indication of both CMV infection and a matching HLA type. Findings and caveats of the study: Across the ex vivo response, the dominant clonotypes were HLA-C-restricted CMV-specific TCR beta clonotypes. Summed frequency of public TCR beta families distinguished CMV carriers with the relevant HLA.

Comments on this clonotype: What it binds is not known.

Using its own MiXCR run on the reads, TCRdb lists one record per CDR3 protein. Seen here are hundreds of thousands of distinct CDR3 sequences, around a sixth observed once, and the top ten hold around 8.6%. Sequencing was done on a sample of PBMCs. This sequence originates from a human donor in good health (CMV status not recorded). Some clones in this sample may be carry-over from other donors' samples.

This chain's CDR3 is CSAKHGGGTNTGELFF. In nucleotides, the CDR3 is TGCAGTGCTAAGCACGGAGGGGGAACCAACACCGGGGAGCTGTTTTTT. V usage is TRBV20-1 and J usage is TRBJ2-2; either TRBD1 or TRBD2 may supply D (6 bases each). This CDR3 spans 16 amino acids. With 4 bases removed from V and 2 bases from J, the gap between germline ends came to 17 bases. The germline CDR1 and CDR2 sequences are DFQATT and SNEGSKA (reference sequence).